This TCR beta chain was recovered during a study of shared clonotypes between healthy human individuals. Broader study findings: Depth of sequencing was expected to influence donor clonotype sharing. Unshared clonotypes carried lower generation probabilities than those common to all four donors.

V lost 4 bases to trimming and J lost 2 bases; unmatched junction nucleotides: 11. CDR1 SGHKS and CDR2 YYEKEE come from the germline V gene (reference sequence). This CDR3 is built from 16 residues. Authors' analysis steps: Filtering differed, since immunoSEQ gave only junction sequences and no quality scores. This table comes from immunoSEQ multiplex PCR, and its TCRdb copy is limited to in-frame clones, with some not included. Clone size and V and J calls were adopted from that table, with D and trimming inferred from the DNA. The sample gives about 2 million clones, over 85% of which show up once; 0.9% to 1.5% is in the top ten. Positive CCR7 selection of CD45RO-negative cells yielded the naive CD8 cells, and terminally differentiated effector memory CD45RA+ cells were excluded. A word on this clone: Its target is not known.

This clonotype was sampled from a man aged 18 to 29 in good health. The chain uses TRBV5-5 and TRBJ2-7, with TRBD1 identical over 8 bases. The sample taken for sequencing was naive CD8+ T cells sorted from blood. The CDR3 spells CASSGLTGGTAYEQYF. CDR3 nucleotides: TGTGCCAGCAGCGGCCTTACAGGGGGGACCGCCTACGAGCAGTACTTC.